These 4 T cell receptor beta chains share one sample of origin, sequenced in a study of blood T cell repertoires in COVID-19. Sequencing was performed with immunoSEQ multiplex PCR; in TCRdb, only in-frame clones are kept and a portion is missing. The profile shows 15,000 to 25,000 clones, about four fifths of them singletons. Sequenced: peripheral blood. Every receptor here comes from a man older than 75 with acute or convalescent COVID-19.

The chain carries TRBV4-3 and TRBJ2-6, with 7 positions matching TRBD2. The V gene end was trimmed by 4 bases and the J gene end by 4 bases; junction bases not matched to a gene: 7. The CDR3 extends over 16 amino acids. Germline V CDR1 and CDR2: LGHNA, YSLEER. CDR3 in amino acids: CASSPRGGSGANVLTF. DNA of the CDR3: TGCGCCAGCAGCCCCCGCGGGGGATCCGGGGCCAACGTCCTGACTTTC.

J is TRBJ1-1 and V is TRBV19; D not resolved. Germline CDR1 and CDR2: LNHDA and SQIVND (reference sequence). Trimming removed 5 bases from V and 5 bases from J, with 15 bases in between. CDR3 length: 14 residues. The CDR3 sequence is CASSSAREGTEAFF. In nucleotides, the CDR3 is TGTGCCAGTAGTTCCGCCCGGGAGGGAACTGAAGCTTTCTTT. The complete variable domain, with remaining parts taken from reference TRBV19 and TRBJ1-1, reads DGGITQSPKYLFRKEGQNVTLSCEQNLNHDAMYWYRQDPGQGLRLIYYSQIVNDFQKGDIAEGYSVSREKKESFPLTVTSAQKNPTAFYLCASSSAREGTEAFFGQGTRLTVV.

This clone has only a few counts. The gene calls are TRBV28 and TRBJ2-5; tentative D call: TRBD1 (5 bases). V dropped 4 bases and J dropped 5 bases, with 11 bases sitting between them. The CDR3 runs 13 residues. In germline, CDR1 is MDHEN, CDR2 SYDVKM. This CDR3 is CASSYRSGETQYF. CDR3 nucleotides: TGTGCCAGCAGTTACAGGTCCGGGGAGACCCAGTACTTC.

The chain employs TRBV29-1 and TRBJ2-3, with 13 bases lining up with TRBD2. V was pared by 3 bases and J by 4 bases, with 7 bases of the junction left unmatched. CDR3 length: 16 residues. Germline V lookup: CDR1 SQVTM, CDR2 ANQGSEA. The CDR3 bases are TGCAGCGTTGACCCCCGGACTAGCGGGAGCCCAGATACGCAGTATTTT. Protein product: CSVDPRTSGSPDTQYF.